Below, 3 T cell receptor beta chains from the same sample are listed, as sequenced in a study of blood T cell repertoires in COVID-19. Sequenced by immunoSEQ multiplex PCR; TCRdb stores in-frame clones only, minus some. This sample has some 260,000 clones, with 80% to 90% found just once. Specimen: peripheral blood. Receptors originate from a woman between 65 and 79 years old with COVID-19, enrolled during active disease.

This chain uses TRBV6-6 with TRBJ2-3; 7 nucleotides line up with TRBD1. Germline lookup yields CDR1 MNHNY and CDR2 SVGAGI (reference sequence). This CDR3 spans 13 amino acids. Trimming took 5 bases from V and 3 from J; bases not matched to a gene: 2. In DNA, the CDR3 is TGTGCCAGCAGTGAGACAGGGACAGATACGCAGTATTTT. Translating it yields CASSETGTDTQYF.

This clone came up many times. The V gene is TRBV4-1, the J gene TRBJ2-5, with TRBD1 as a possible D gene (8 bases). The CDR3 contains 16 residues. The V end lost 4 bases, the J end lost 4 bases, and 19 bases lay between the germline ends. Germline assignment: CDR1 MGHRA and CDR2 YSYEKL. CDR3 sequence reads: CASSRNRGGLVETQYF. DNA of the CDR3: TGCGCCAGCAGCCGAAACAGGGGGGGTTTGGTAGAGACCCAGTACTTC.

This chain links TRBV28 with TRBJ2-2; 8 bases are shared with TRBD2. This CDR3 is built from 14 residues. Trimming removed 5 bases from V and 5 bases from J; junction bases left unmatched: 4. Germline CDR1 MDHEN, CDR2 SYDVKM. The CDR3 region is CASSDPSGTGELFF. The CDR3 DNA reads as TGTGCCAGCAGTGACCCTAGCGGGACCGGGGAGCTGTTTTTT.